Below are 24 T cell receptor beta chains sequenced from a single sample in a study of blood T cell repertoires in COVID-19. TCRdb's copy holds only in-frame clones and misses some; the assay was immunoSEQ multiplex PCR. The sample has some 420,000 clones; 80% to 90% are singletons. Sequencing input: PBMCs or T cells enriched from blood (not recorded which). These receptors came from a young man who had recovered from COVID-19.

The rearrangement uses TRBV28 and TRBJ1-2; D is unclear. Germline values: CDR1 MDHEN, CDR2 SYDVKM. With 8 bases removed from V and 4 bases from J, the gap between germline ends came to 14 bases. CDR3 length: 13 amino acids. The CDR3 sequence is CASEQPAGYGYTF. CDR3 nucleotides: TGTGCCAGCGAACAGCCAGCGGGCTATGGCTACACCTTC.

The chain has TRBV27 and TRBJ2-3; no reliable D call. Germline-derived CDR1 and CDR2 are MNHEY and SMNVEV (reference sequence). Trimming shortened V by 4 bases and J by 1 base, and 12 bases separated the two germline ends. The length of the CDR3 is 15 residues. The CDR3 bases are TGTGCCAGCAGTTCGACTCTCTTAGGCACAGATACGCAGTATTTT. The encoded protein is CASSSTLLGTDTQYF.

This clone was observed once. The CDR3 is CASSSFRAGGRIGELFF. CDR3 bases: TGTGCCAGCAGCTCCTTCAGGGCGGGAGGGCGGATCGGGGAGCTGTTTTTT. The chain couples TRBV7-9 to TRBJ2-2; 9 bases fit TRBD2. Germline CDR1 and CDR2: SEHNR and FQNEAQ (reference sequence). With 4 bases clipped from V and 7 bases from J, the junction kept 13 bases outside the gene matches. The CDR3 contains 17 residues.

V and J are TRBV9 and TRBJ2-7; 7 bases agree with TRBD1. Germline assignment: CDR1 SGDLS and CDR2 YYNGEE. The CDR3 is 14 residues long. The V segment lost 4 bases and the J segment 2 bases; nucleotides outside the gene matches: 6. The CDR3 DNA is TGTGCCAGCAGCCTTGGGACAGATGCCTACGAGCAGTACTTC. Protein sequence: CASSLGTDAYEQYF.

The chain uses TRBV14 and TRBJ2-3, with TRBD1 as a possible D gene (5 bases). CDR1 is SGHDN, CDR2 FVKESK, per germline. The V and J ends lost 6 bases and 2 bases respectively, with 18 bases between them. The CDR3 extends over 16 amino acids. The CDR3 DNA sequence: TGTGCCAGCAGTGAGCTAGGCCCAGGACACACAGATACGCAGTATTTT. This sequence encodes CASSELGPGHTDTQYF.

The rearrangement links TRBV10-3 to TRBJ2-2; 9 bases fit TRBD2. Germline CDR1 and CDR2: ENHRY and SYGVKD. V lost 8 bases to trimming and J lost 2 bases; unmatched junction nucleotides: 9. The CDR3 runs 16 residues. The CDR3 DNA follows: TGTGCCATCCAAAGCCGGCTAGCGGGAAACACCGGGGAGCTGTTTTTT. Amino acids: CAIQSRLAGNTGELFF.

The V gene is TRBV7-2, the J gene TRBJ2-7; 7 nucleotides align to TRBD1. The CDR3 is 16 residues long. V lost 5 bases to trimming and J lost 0 bases; unmatched junction nucleotides: 10. Germline V gene sequence: CDR1 SGHTA, CDR2 FQGNSA. The DNA of the CDR3 is TGTGCCAGCAGCATACAGGGGCCCCCACTCTCCTACGAGCAGTACTTC. This encodes CASSIQGPPLSYEQYF.

The chain employs TRBV4-1 and TRBJ2-7; 8 positions match TRBD2. Germline trimming cut 1 base from V and 3 bases from J; bases unmatched to any gene: 5. CDR1 and CDR2 from the germline V gene are MGHRA and YSYEKL. The length of the CDR3 is 15 residues. CDR3 DNA: TGCGCCAGCAGCCAAGGTGGTAGCGGGAACTACGAGCAGTACTTC. Its protein product is CASSQGGSGNYEQYF.

The rearrangement uses TRBV7-2 and TRBJ2-1, with 9 nucleotides matching TRBD1. Germline loops: CDR1 SGHTA, CDR2 FQGNSA. The CDR3 spans 13 residues. Trimming cost V 0 bases and J 14 bases; bases outside gene matches: 5. The CDR3 region has the DNA TGTGCCAGCAGCTTAGCGGGGGGACAGGGAGAGTTCTTC. Amino acid sequence: CASSLAGGQGEFF.

V is TRBV7-8 and J is TRBJ1-1, with D possibly TRBD1 on 5 matching bases. Between the trimmed V and J ends, which lost 5 bases and 9 bases, there was a span of 16 bases. The CDR3 has 13 amino acids. The germline V gene encodes CDR1 SGHVS and CDR2 FQNEAQ. The DNA of the CDR3 is TGTGCCAGCAGCCGACTAGAGGCAGGGCAAGCTTTCTTT. It translates to CASSRLEAGQAFF.

The chain has TRBV18 and TRBJ1-2, with 8 positions matching TRBD1. The CDR3 loop spans 15 amino acids. Germline CDR1 is KGHSH and CDR2 is LQKENI. The V gene end was trimmed by 3 bases and the J gene end by 4 bases; junction bases not matched to a gene: 7. CDR3 nucleotide sequence: TGTGCCAGCTCACCTGGAACAGGGGGGATCTATGGCTACACCTTC. Encoded protein: CASSPGTGGIYGYTF.

This chain joins TRBV9 and TRBJ2-1; D is unresolved. The CDR3 is 13 amino acids. Per the germline V gene, CDR1 is SGDLS and CDR2 is YYNGEE. Trimming took 3 bases from V and 4 from J, leaving 8 bases between them. The CDR3 DNA is TGTGCCAGCAGCGAAACAGTTTACAATGAGCAGTTCTTC. Protein sequence: CASSETVYNEQFF.

The CDR3 DNA is TGTGCCAGCAGTTTATCGCGGAGTTCTAACTATGGCTACACCTTC. This encodes CASSLSRSSNYGYTF. The chain has TRBV27 and TRBJ1-2; no firm D call. Between the trimmed V and J ends, which lost 0 bases and 0 bases, there was a span of 8 bases. Germline CDR1 is MNHEY and CDR2 is SMNVEV (reference sequence). The CDR3 covers 15 residues.

V and J are TRBV7-8 and TRBJ2-1; the match to TRBD2 covers 9 bases. The germline V gene encodes CDR1 SGHVS and CDR2 FQNEAQ. After removal of 7 bases from V and 4 bases from J, the junction contained 8 bases not matched to a gene. The CDR3 loop spans 15 amino acids. The CDR3 nucleotides are TGTGCCAGCACCTCGGGACTAGCAGGGTACAATGAGCAGTTCTTC. This gives the protein CASTSGLAGYNEQFF.

The chain combines TRBV5-4 with TRBJ2-3; tentative D call: TRBD2 (5 bases). This CDR3 is built from 16 residues. Trimming took off 0 bases at V and 0 bases at J, with 11 bases between the two ends. The germline V gene encodes CDR1 SGHNT and CDR2 YYREEE (reference sequence). The CDR3 sequence is CASSLAAGLSTDTQYF. CDR3 DNA: TGTGCCAGCAGCTTGGCCGCGGGTCTAAGCACAGATACGCAGTATTTT.

This chain joins TRBV4-1 and TRBJ2-7, with 8 bases aligning to TRBD2. The CDR3 is made up of 15 amino acids. Germline CDR1 reads MGHRA; CDR2 reads YSYEKL. Losses at the gene ends were 6 bases for V and 3 bases for J; bases not matched to a gene: 10. This CDR3 reads CASRLLAGGNYEQYF. In DNA, the CDR3 is TGCGCCAGCAGGCTTCTCGCGGGAGGTAACTACGAGCAGTACTTC.

The genes are TRBV11-2 and TRBJ1-2, with 10 bases fitting TRBD1. Germline CDR1 and CDR2: SGHAT and FQNNGV. The CDR3 extends over 15 amino acids. Unmatched junction bases numbered 8, after V lost 5 bases and J lost 5 bases. The CDR3 loop reads CASSPTGGGLYGYTF. The CDR3 region has the DNA TGTGCCAGCAGCCCGACAGGGGGCGGATTATATGGCTACACCTTC.

CDR3 in DNA: TGTGCCAGTAGTATTAACTCGGGGGGGAGGGATCAGCCCCAGCATTTT. This gives the protein CASSINSGGRDQPQHF. V is TRBV19 and J is TRBJ1-5, with a tentative D call TRBD1 (5 bases). The germline V gene encodes CDR1 LNHDA and CDR2 SQIVND (reference sequence). The CDR3 extends over 16 amino acids. Deletions cut 3 bases from V and 5 bases from J, with 17 bases between.

The chain couples TRBV11-2 to TRBJ2-7; TRBD2 aligns across 11 bases. This CDR3 has 17 amino acids. Losses at the gene ends were 3 bases for V and 6 bases for J; bases not matched to a gene: 13. The germline V gene encodes CDR1 SGHAT and CDR2 FQNNGV. The chain's CDR3 is CASSFIKPGLAVVEQYF. CDR3 nucleotide sequence: TGTGCCAGCAGCTTTATCAAACCGGGACTAGCGGTAGTCGAGCAGTACTTC.

For the CDR3, the DNA is TGTGCCAGCAGCTACCCGGGCGGGAGGGCTTCGGACGAGCAGTACTTC. Its protein is CASSYPGGRASDEQYF. The rearrangement joins TRBV7-8 to TRBJ2-7; 9 bases align to TRBD2. Germline CDR1 reads SGHVS; CDR2 reads FQNEAQ. The CDR3 runs to 16 residues. V gave up 4 bases and J gave up 5 bases; unmatched junction bases: 12.

The chain is built from TRBV29-1 and TRBJ1-4, with D maybe TRBD1 (6 bases). The germline CDR1 and CDR2 sequences are SQVTM and ANQGSEA. This CDR3 has 13 residues. V was shortened by 5 bases and J by 3 bases, with 10 bases between the two germline ends. The CDR3 sequence is CSVTDRANEKLFF. The DNA of the CDR3 is TGCAGCGTTACGGACAGAGCTAATGAAAAACTGTTTTTT.

This clone was seen only a few times. The chain carries TRBV7-8 and TRBJ2-2, with 14 positions matching TRBD2. This CDR3 is built from 17 residues. CDR1 is SGHVS and CDR2 is FQNEAQ in the germline V gene. With 5 bases clipped from V and 4 bases from J, the junction kept 6 bases outside the gene matches. CDR3 region: CASSQGTSGRRTGELFF. The CDR3 nucleotides read TGTGCCAGCAGCCAAGGGACTAGCGGGAGACGCACCGGGGAGCTGTTTTTT.

The rearrangement uses TRBV11-2 and TRBJ2-1; 8 bases fit TRBD2. From germline, CDR1 is SGHAT and CDR2 FQNNGV. The CDR3 length is 17 residues. The ends lost 5 bases at V and 1 base at J; junction bases unmatched: 10. CDR3 DNA sequence: TGTGCCAGCAGCAGTATACACGGGACTAGATCCTACAATGAGCAGTTCTTC. Residues: CASSSIHGTRSYNEQFF.

The chain employs TRBV5-1 and TRBJ2-2; 7 bases fit TRBD1. CDR1 is SGHRS and CDR2 is YFSETQ in the germline V gene. V lost 3 bases to trimming and J lost 4 bases; unmatched junction nucleotides: 6. This CDR3 contains 15 residues. The CDR3 DNA reads TGCGCCAGCAGCTCGGGACAGACCCCCACCGGGGAGCTGTTTTTT. Residues: CASSSGQTPTGELFF. Supplemented by reference TRBV5-1 and TRBJ2-2, the full variable domain reads KAGVTQTPRYLIKTRGQQVTLSCSPISGHRSVSWYQQTPGQGLQFLFEYFSETQRNKGNFPGRFSGRQFSNSRSEMNVSTLELGDSALYLCASSSGQTPTGELFFGEGSRLTVL.